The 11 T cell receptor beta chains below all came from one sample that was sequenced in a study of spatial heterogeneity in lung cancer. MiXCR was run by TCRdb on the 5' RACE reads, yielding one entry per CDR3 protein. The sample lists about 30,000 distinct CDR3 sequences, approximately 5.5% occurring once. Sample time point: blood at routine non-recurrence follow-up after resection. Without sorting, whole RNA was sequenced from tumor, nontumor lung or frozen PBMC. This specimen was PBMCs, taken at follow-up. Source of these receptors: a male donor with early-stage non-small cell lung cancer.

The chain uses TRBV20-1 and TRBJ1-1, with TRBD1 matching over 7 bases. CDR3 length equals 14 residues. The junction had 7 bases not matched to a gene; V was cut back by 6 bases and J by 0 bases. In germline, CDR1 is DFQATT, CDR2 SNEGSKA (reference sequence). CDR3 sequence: CSAKMGQLNTEAFF. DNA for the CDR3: TGCAGTGCGAAGATGGGACAGCTGAACACTGAAGCTTTCTTT.

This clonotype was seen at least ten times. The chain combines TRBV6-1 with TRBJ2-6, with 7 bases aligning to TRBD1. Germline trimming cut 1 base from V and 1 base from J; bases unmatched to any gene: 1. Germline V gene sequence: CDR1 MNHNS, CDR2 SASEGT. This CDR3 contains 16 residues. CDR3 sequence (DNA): TGTGCCAGCAGTGAAGGCAGGGGGTCTGGGGCCAACGTCCTGACTTTC. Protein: CASSEGRGSGANVLTF.

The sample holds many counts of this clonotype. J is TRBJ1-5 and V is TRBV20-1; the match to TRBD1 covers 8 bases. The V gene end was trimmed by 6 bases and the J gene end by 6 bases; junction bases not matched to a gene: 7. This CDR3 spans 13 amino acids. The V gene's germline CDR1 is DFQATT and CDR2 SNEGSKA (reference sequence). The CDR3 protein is CSAPTGVGQPQHF. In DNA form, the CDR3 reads TGCAGTGCGCCGACAGGGGTGGGTCAGCCCCAGCATTTT.

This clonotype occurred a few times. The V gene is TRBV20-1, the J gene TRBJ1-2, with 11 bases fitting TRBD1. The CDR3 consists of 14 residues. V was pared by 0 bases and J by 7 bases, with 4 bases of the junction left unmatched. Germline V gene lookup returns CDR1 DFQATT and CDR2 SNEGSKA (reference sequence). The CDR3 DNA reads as TGCAGTGCTAGAGAGGGACAGGGGGTGGGTGGCTACACCTTC. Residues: CSAREGQGVGGYTF.

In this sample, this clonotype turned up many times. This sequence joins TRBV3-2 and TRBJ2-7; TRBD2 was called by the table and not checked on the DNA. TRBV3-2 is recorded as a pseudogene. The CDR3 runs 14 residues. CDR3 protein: CASSRGQIDYEQYF. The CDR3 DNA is TGTGCCAGCAGCCGCGGGCAAATAGACTACGAGCAGTACTTC.

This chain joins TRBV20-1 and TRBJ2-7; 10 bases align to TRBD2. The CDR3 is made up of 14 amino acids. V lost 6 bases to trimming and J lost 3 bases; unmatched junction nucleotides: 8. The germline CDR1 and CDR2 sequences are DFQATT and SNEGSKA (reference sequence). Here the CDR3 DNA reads TGCAGTGCCGAAACTAGCGGGACCAGCTACGAGCAGTACTTC. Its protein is CSAETSGTSYEQYF.

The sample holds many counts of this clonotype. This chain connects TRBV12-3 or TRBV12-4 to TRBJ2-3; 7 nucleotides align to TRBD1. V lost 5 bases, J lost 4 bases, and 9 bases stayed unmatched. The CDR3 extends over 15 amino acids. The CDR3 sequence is CASSLWTGVSDTQYF. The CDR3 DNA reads TGTGCCAGCAGTCTGTGGACAGGTGTTTCAGATACGCAGTATTTT.

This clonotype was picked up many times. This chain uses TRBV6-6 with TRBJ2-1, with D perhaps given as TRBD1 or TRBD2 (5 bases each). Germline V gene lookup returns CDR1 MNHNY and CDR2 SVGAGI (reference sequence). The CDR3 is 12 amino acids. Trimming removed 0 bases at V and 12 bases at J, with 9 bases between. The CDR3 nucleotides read TGTGCCAGCAGTTACTCCGGGACCCTGCAGTTCTTC. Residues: CASSYSGTLQFF.

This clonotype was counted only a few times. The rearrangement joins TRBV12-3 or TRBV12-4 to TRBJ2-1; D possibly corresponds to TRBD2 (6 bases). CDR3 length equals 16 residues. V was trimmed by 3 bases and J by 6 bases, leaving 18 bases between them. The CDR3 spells CASSFRPTGTFNEQFF. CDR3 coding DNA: TGTGCCAGCAGTTTCCGCCCGACCGGGACTTTCAATGAGCAGTTCTTC.

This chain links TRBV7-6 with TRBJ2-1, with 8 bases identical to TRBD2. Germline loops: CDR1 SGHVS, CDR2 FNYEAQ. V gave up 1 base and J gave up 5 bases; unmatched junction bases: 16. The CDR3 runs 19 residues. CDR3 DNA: TGTGCCAGCAGCTTAGTAAGTTGGTTAAAAGCGGGAGCTAACAATGAGCAGTTCTTC. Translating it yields CASSLVSWLKAGANNEQFF.

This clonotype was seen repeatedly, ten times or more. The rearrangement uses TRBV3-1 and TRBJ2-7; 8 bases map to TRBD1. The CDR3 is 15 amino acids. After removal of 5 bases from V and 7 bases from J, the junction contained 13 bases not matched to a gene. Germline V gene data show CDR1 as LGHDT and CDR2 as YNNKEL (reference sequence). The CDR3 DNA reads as TGTGCCAGCAGCAGAAGACAGGGGCCCCCCTTGGAGCAGTACTTC. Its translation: CASSRRQGPPLEQYF.